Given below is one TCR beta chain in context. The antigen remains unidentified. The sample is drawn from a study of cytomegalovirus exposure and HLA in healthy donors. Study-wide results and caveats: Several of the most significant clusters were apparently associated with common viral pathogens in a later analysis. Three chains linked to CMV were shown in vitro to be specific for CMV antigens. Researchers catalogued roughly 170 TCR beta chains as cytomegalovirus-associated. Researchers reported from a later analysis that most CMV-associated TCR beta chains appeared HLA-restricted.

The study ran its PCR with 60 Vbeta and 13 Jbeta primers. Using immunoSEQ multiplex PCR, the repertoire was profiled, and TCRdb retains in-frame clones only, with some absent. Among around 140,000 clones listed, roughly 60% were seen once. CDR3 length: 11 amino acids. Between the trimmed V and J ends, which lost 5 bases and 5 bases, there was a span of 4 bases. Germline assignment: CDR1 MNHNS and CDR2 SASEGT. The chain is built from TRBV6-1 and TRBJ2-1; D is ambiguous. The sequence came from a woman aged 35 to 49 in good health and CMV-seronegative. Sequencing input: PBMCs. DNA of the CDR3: TGTGCCAGCAGTTTAGACAATGAGCAGTTCTTC. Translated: CASSLDNEQFF.